Listed here are 26 T cell receptor beta chains from one sample, sequenced in a study of CD8 T cells in ankylosing spondylitis. Study conclusions and caveats: Ankylosing spondylitis blood appeared to carry a characteristic TCR beta motif of roughly eight highly homologous variants.

No cognate antigen is known for these TCRs. TCRdb re-analysed the 5' RACE reads in MiXCR, keeping a single row per CDR3 protein. The repertoire holds approximately 550,000 distinct CDR3 sequences, about an eighth seen once, with under 7.5% in the top ten. The sequenced sample was blood, either unsorted or a sorted T cell fraction (not recorded which). The origin of the receptors is a male donor with ankylosing spondylitis.

The table lists this clonotype with many counts. The V and J genes are TRBV12-3 or TRBV12-4 and TRBJ2-3; unclear D gene. The ends were cut back, 4 bases at V and 2 bases at J, with 13 bases in the middle. The CDR3 loop spans 15 amino acids. The CDR3 reads CASSSNGPDTDTQYF. DNA of the CDR3: TGTGCCAGCAGTTCGAACGGTCCAGACACAGATACGCAGTATTTT.

This clonotype was detected only a few times. This chain links TRBV24-1 with TRBJ1-2; a weak D match, TRBD1 (6 bases). The germline V gene has CDR1 KGHDR and CDR2 SFDVKD. The V end lost 3 bases, the J end lost 4 bases, and 11 bases lay between the germline ends. The CDR3 loop spans 14 amino acids. CDR3: CATSDVQGGYGYTF. The CDR3 DNA is TGTGCCACCAGTGATGTACAGGGTGGCTATGGCTACACCTTC.

The gene calls are TRBV13 and TRBJ1-1, with no clear D. The CDR3 is 13 amino acids. V lost 5 bases and J 2 bases, leaving 9 bases between the germline ends. Germline CDR1 and CDR2: PRHDT and FYEKMQ (reference sequence). CDR3 coding DNA: TGTGCCAGCAGCCATGACCGAAACACTGAAGCTTTCTTT. Amino acid sequence: CASSHDRNTEAFF.

This clonotype showed up just a few times. V usage is TRBV29-1 and J usage is TRBJ2-6, with D maybe TRBD1 (5 bases). The CDR3 totals 14 residues. Germline CDR1 SQVTM, CDR2 ANQGSEA. The ends were cut back, 7 bases at V and 0 bases at J, with 10 bases in the middle. The CDR3 DNA follows: TGCAGCGCCCTGACAGACTCTGGGGCCAACGTCCTGACTTTC. Encoded protein: CSALTDSGANVLTF. Variable domain in full (rest from reference TRBV29-1 and TRBJ2-6): SAVISQKPSRDICQRGTSLTIQCQVDSQVTMMFWYRQQPGQSLTLIATANQGSEATYESGFVIDKFPISRPNLTFSTLTVSNMSPEDSSIYLCSALTDSGANVLTFGAGSRLTVL.

This clonotype was found a few times. V gene TRBV12-5 combines with J gene TRBJ2-7, with no clear D. Germline V gene sequence: CDR1 LGHNT, CDR2 FRNRAP. There are 14 residues in the CDR3. V lost 0 bases, J lost 0 bases, and 6 bases lay in between. In DNA form, the CDR3 reads TGTGCTAGTGGTTTGGTAATTAGCTCCTACGAGCAGTACGTC. It codes for CASGLVISSYEQYV.

The sample holds a few counts of this clonotype. J is TRBJ1-2 and V is TRBV7-2; TRBD1 matches 8 bases. Germline lookup yields CDR1 SGHTA and CDR2 FQGNSA. Losses at the gene ends were 5 bases for V and 3 bases for J; bases not matched to a gene: 5. This CDR3 has 14 amino acids. The CDR3 DNA follows: TGTGCCAGCAGCCCAAACAGGGGGGACTATGGCTACACCTTC. Amino acids: CASSPNRGDYGYTF.

The chain couples TRBV20-1 to TRBJ2-3; TRBD2 might be the D (6 bases). The CDR3 extends over 12 amino acids. Trimming took 7 bases from V and 0 from J, leaving 8 bases between them. Looked up from germline, CDR1 is DFQATT and CDR2 is SNEGSKA (reference sequence). For the CDR3, the DNA is TGCAGTGTGGCGGGAAGCACAGATACGCAGTATTTT. This codes for CSVAGSTDTQYF.

V usage is TRBV29-1 and J usage is TRBJ2-6, with D unresolved. The V end was cut by 0 bases, the J end by 0 bases, with 6 bases between. Germline V gives CDR1 SQVTM, CDR2 ANQGSEA. The CDR3 has 15 amino acids. The CDR3 DNA is TGCAGCGTTGAAGACATCAGCTCTGGGGCCAACGTCCTGACTTTC. Its translation: CSVEDISSGANVLTF.

The sample holds a few counts of this clonotype. The chain links TRBV11-3 to TRBJ2-7; the match to TRBD1 covers 9 bases. This CDR3 is built from 14 residues. Germline loops: CDR1 SGHNT, CDR2 YENEEA. J gave up 7 bases and V 5 bases, and 9 bases lay outside the gene matches. The CDR3: CASSIGTGSGEQYV. The DNA for the CDR3 is TGTGCCAGCAGCATCGGGACAGGGTCGGGAGAGCAGTACGTC.

This clonotype was found many times. The chain carries TRBV20-1 and TRBJ2-7, with 11 nucleotides matching TRBD2. This CDR3 has 13 residues. Germline V gene data show CDR1 as DFQATT and CDR2 as SNEGSKA (reference sequence). CDR3 protein: CSRLAGNSYEQYF. The CDR3 DNA follows: TGCAGCCGACTAGCGGGAAATTCCTACGAGCAGTACTTC.

The chain employs TRBV20-1 and TRBJ2-6; possibly TRBD2 for D (6 bases). The CDR3 has 15 amino acids. Looked up from germline, CDR1 is DFQATT and CDR2 is SNEGSKA (reference sequence). V was pared by 2 bases and J by 6 bases, with 14 bases between. The chain's CDR3 is CSARPWEVTANVLTF. CDR3 nucleotides: TGCAGTGCTAGACCTTGGGAGGTCACGGCCAACGTCCTGACTTTC.

This clonotype showed up just a few times. The chain is built from TRBV29-1 and TRBJ2-5, with TRBD1 matching 7 bases. Germline loops: CDR1 SQVTM, CDR2 ANQGSEA. The trim removed 2 bases at V and 2 bases at J, leaving 5 bases unmatched. This CDR3 spans 14 amino acids. CDR3 in DNA: TGCAGCGTTGAACCATGGGACAGTCAAGAGACCCAGTACTTC. Translating it yields CSVEPWDSQETQYF.

This clonotype was detected a few times. The chain is built from TRBV27 and TRBJ2-2; D gene ambiguous. The CDR3 is 15 residues long. Trimming stripped 6 bases from V and 7 bases from J, with 18 bases between. Germline CDR1 MNHEY, CDR2 SMNVEV (reference sequence). The CDR3 loop reads CASSTRAIVGGELFF. The CDR3 DNA is TGTGCCAGCAGCACAAGGGCAATAGTTGGCGGGGAGCTGTTTTTT.

V gene TRBV20-1 combines with J gene TRBJ1-3, with 7 bases identical to TRBD1. After removal of 4 bases from V and 4 bases from J, the junction contained 4 bases not matched to a gene. The CDR3 spans 13 residues. Germline-derived CDR1 and CDR2 are DFQATT and SNEGSKA (reference sequence). The CDR3 bases are TGCAGTGCTAAAGGACAGGCGGGAAACACCATATATTTT. It yields the protein CSAKGQAGNTIYF.

In its sample, this clonotype was seen a few times. V usage is TRBV7-2 and J usage is TRBJ2-3; 12 bases map to TRBD2. V was clipped by 5 bases and J by 3 bases; unmatched bases: 3. The length of the CDR3 is 15 residues. In germline, CDR1 is SGHTA, CDR2 FQGNSA. Written as DNA, the CDR3 is TGTGCCAGCAGCACTAGCGGGAGGACAACAGATACGCAGTATTTT. This encodes CASSTSGRTTDTQYF.

This clonotype turned up a few times. The chain joins TRBV20-1 to TRBJ1-2; D not certain. Germline assignment: CDR1 DFQATT and CDR2 SNEGSKA (reference sequence). The CDR3 covers 14 residues. V was pared by 3 bases and J by 1 base, with 12 bases between. The CDR3 coding sequence is TGCAGTGCTAGCGTGGAACGAAATAACTATGGCTACACCTTC. This sequence encodes CSASVERNNYGYTF.

This clonotype has just a few counts. The chain links TRBV7-9 to TRBJ2-2; D gene unclear. CDR3 length: 14 residues. V lost 2 bases, J lost 7 bases, and 11 bases lay in between. Per the germline V gene, CDR1 is SEHNR and CDR2 is FQNEAQ (reference sequence). Written as DNA, the CDR3 is TGTGCCAGCAGCTTAACCAGTAACCACGGGGAGCTGTTTTTT. This codes for CASSLTSNHGELFF.

The chain is built from TRBV6-1 and TRBJ2-1, with TRBD2 identical over 9 bases. The V and J ends lost 3 bases and 3 bases, in that order; junction bases with no gene match: 6. The germline V gene has CDR1 MNHNS and CDR2 SASEGT. This CDR3 is 16 amino acids long. The CDR3 bases are TGTGCCAGCAGTGATTTCCTAGCGGGGTTCTACAATGAGCAGTTCTTC. This codes for CASSDFLAGFYNEQFF.

This clonotype has more than one count but fewer than ten. The chain is built from TRBV15 and TRBJ2-7; 10 nucleotides agree with TRBD1. This CDR3 has 17 amino acids. After removal of 1 base from V and 1 base from J, the junction contained 7 bases not matched to a gene. Germline CDR1 LNHNV, CDR2 YYDKDF (reference sequence). The CDR3 sequence: CATSRAAGTGASYEQYF. CDR3 bases: TGTGCCACCAGCAGAGCTGCGGGGACAGGGGCATCCTACGAGCAGTACTTC.

This clonotype came up a few times. The chain recombines TRBV10-3 with TRBJ2-3; either TRBD1 or TRBD2 may fit D (5 bases each). The germline V gene has CDR1 ENHRY and CDR2 SYGVKD. V lost 8 bases, J lost 1 base, and 13 bases lay in between. The CDR3 has 14 amino acids. CDR3 bases: TGTGCCATCTCAGCCGGGACCCGCACAGATACGCAGTATTTT. Translation gives CAISAGTRTDTQYF.

The gene calls are TRBV20-1 and TRBJ2-3; 12 bases line up with TRBD2. Losses at the gene ends were 5 bases for V and 5 bases for J; bases not matched to a gene: 5. Looked up from germline, CDR1 is DFQATT and CDR2 is SNEGSKA (reference sequence). This CDR3 has 14 amino acids. In nucleotides, the CDR3 is TGCAGTGCTCGACTAGCGGGAGTGGGAGATACGCAGTATTTT. Its translation: CSARLAGVGDTQYF.

The V call is TRBV7-2, the J call TRBJ2-3; TRBD1 aligns across 7 bases. With V trimmed by 11 bases and J by 2 bases, 7 bases remained unmatched. CDR1 is SGHTA and CDR2 is FQGNSA in the germline V gene. The CDR3 is 13 amino acids. CDR3 nucleotide sequence: TGTGCCGCCTCGGGACAGCCCACAGATACGCAGTATTTT. This translates into CAASGQPTDTQYF.

The chain carries TRBV12-3 or TRBV12-4 and TRBJ2-4, with TRBD1 as a possible D gene (6 bases). This CDR3 region has 18 residues. V lost 6 bases and J lost 0, with 21 bases in between. CDR3 loop: CASSTRGPGVVAKNIQYF. CDR3 nucleotide sequence: TGTGCCAGCAGCACCCGGGGTCCAGGGGTTGTAGCCAAAAACATTCAGTACTTC.

The gene calls are TRBV20-1 and TRBJ1-6; possible D gene TRBD1, 5 bases. The V end was cut by 6 bases, the J end by 8 bases, with 14 bases between. This CDR3 has 13 residues. Germline values: CDR1 DFQATT, CDR2 SNEGSKA (reference sequence). This chain's CDR3 is CSASGQGDSPLHF. The CDR3 DNA sequence: TGCAGTGCCTCGGGGCAGGGTGATTCACCCCTCCACTTT.

This clonotype was detected a few times. The chain has TRBV7-9 and TRBJ1-3; 7 nucleotides match TRBD1. The CDR3 is 14 residues long. CDR1 SEHNR and CDR2 FQNEAQ come from the germline V gene (reference sequence). V shed 5 bases, J shed 3 bases, and the junction held 4 bases outside the gene matches. CDR3 in DNA: TGTGCCAGCAGCCCGACAGGGAGTGGAAACACCATATATTTT. This translates into CASSPTGSGNTIYF.

This clonotype was picked up many times. V gene TRBV12-3 or TRBV12-4 combines with J gene TRBJ1-1; TRBD1 matches at 7 bases. This CDR3 region has 14 residues. V shed 2 bases and J 3 bases; nucleotides not matched to a gene: 3. CDR3 residues: CASSLRDRDTEAFF. CDR3 nucleotide sequence: TGTGCCAGCAGTTTAAGAGACAGGGACACTGAAGCTTTCTTT.